The 18 T cell receptor beta chains below were found in one sample sequenced in a study of T-cell reconstitution after alpha-beta-depleted transplantation in children. This sample's TCRbeta library carried unique molecular identifier barcodes. From the PCR reads, TCRdb called clonotypes with MiXCR, one entry per CDR3 protein. There are fewer than 150,000 distinct CDR3 sequences in the sample; about 23% occur only once, and about 11% lies in the top ten. The specimen was PBMCs, mostly from graft donor cells, collected 180 days after TCRalphabeta/CD19-depleted stem cell transplant. These receptors were collected from a male patient aged 2 to 9 who had a stem cell transplant for chronic granulomatous disease, so the T cells may come from the graft donor.

In its sample, this clonotype was seen many times. The chain has TRBV6-2 or TRBV6-3 and TRBJ2-7; D is tentatively TRBD1 or TRBD2 (5 bases each). This CDR3 is 11 amino acids long. The germline gives CDR1 MNHEY, CDR2 SVGEGT. The germline V and J ends were trimmed by 8 bases and 6 bases, with 11 bases remaining between them. Here the CDR3 DNA reads TGTGCCAGCTACCCCGGGGCCGAGCAGTACTTC. Protein sequence: CASYPGAEQYF.

In this sample, this clonotype turned up a few times. The rearrangement links TRBV4-3 to TRBJ2-5; 7 bases align to TRBD1. The CDR3 sequence is 17 residues long. With 1 base clipped from V and 2 bases from J, the junction kept 10 bases outside the gene matches. Germline V gene lookup returns CDR1 LGHNA and CDR2 YSLEER. The DNA of the CDR3 is TGCGCCAGCAGCCAAGGAGAGACAGGGTTTGGGCAAGAGACCCAGTACTTC. Encoded protein: CASSQGETGFGQETQYF.

V is TRBV10-2 and J is TRBJ2-7; no clear D gene. The germline V gene has CDR1 WSHSY and CDR2 SAAADI. The CDR3 consists of 13 residues. Trimming took 0 bases from V and 2 from J, leaving 5 bases between them. CDR3: CASSESSPYEQYF. The CDR3, as DNA: TGCGCCAGCAGTGAGTCCTCTCCCTACGAGCAGTACTTC.

This clonotype was recorded at least ten times. The chain joins TRBV15 to TRBJ2-1; the match to TRBD1 covers 11 bases. Germline V CDR1 and CDR2: LNHNV, YYDKDF (reference sequence). V gave up 3 bases and J gave up 16 bases; unmatched junction bases: 5. This CDR3 has 12 residues. In nucleotides, the CDR3 is TGTGCCACCAGCAGGAGGACAGGGGGCGTCTTCTTC. Translation gives CATSRRTGGVFF.

The table lists this clonotype with a few counts. The rearrangement uses TRBV12-3 or TRBV12-4 and TRBJ2-7; 12 bases are a match to TRBD1. CDR3 length: 14 amino acids. Trimming took 6 bases from V and 5 from J; bases not matched to a gene: 5. The CDR3: CASRGTGGVDEQYF. The CDR3 region has the DNA TGTGCCAGCAGGGGGACAGGGGGCGTTGACGAGCAGTACTTC.

This clonotype was counted only a few times. The rearrangement uses TRBV10-3 and TRBJ2-1; D is ambiguous. CDR1 is ENHRY and CDR2 is SYGVKD in the germline V gene. The CDR3 runs to 13 residues. Trimming stripped 5 bases from V and 6 bases from J, with 11 bases between. CDR3 loop: CAISLGSGNEQFF. The DNA for the CDR3 is TGTGCCATCAGTCTTGGGTCTGGCAATGAGCAGTTCTTC.

V is TRBV29-1 and J is TRBJ2-1, with D possibly TRBD2 on 6 matching bases. The CDR3 consists of 11 residues. Germline V gene lookup returns CDR1 SQVTM and CDR2 ANQGSEA. V was pared by 8 bases and J by 4 bases, with 9 bases between. The CDR3 loop reads CSSGRYNEQFF. CDR3 in DNA: TGCAGCTCCGGGAGATACAATGAGCAGTTCTTC.

This clonotype has a handful of counts. The rearrangement links TRBV5-5 to TRBJ2-7; D not resolved. Per germline, CDR1 SGHKS and CDR2 YYEKEE (reference sequence). Trimming cost V 0 bases and J 0 bases, with 19 bases left between them. This CDR3 contains 18 residues. The CDR3 region has the DNA TGTGCCAGCAGCTTGGTTGTGACCGCCATTCTTGACTCCTACGAGCAGTACTTC. Amino acids: CASSLVVTAILDSYEQYF.

This clonotype is a singleton in its sample. The gene calls are TRBV29-1 and TRBJ1-3; TRBD1 is a possible D gene (5 bases). CDR1 and CDR2 (germline): SQVTM, ANQGSEA. This CDR3 has 14 residues. The V end was cut by 4 bases, the J end by 4 bases, with 14 bases between. The CDR3, as DNA: TGCAGCGTTGCTATGGGACGCTGGGGAAACACCATATATTTT. It specifies CSVAMGRWGNTIYF. Full variable domain (outside the CDR3, taken from reference TRBV29-1 and TRBJ1-3): SAVISQKPSRDICQRGTSLTIQCQVDSQVTMMFWYRQQPGQSLTLIATANQGSEATYESGFVIDKFPISRPNLTFSTLTVSNMSPEDSSIYLCSVAMGRWGNTIYFGEGSWLTVV.

This clonotype was observed at least ten times. This rearrangement joins TRBV5-1 to TRBJ2-1, with D possibly being TRBD2 (6 bases). The V gene's germline CDR1 is SGHRS and CDR2 YFSETQ. V was cut by 0 bases and J by 3 bases, with 10 bases left in between. The CDR3 spans 15 residues. The CDR3 is CASSLVGGLYNEQFF. The CDR3 DNA follows: TGCGCCAGCAGCTTGGTGGGGGGACTCTACAATGAGCAGTTCTTC.

The chain recombines TRBV5-1 with TRBJ1-6; possibly TRBD1 for D (6 bases). Between the trimmed V and J ends, which lost 3 bases and 12 bases, there was a span of 16 bases. Germline CDR1 is SGHRS and CDR2 is YFSETQ. This CDR3 has 14 residues. The CDR3 DNA reads as TGCGCCAGCAGCTGGGATGCAGGGGCCCGACCCCTCCACTTT. Residues: CASSWDAGARPLHF.

This clonotype has only a few counts. The CDR3 DNA follows: TGTGCCATCAGTGAGTCGACTGAACGACGCACAGATACGCAGTATTTT. Protein product: CAISESTERRTDTQYF. The chain couples TRBV10-3 to TRBJ2-3; no firm D call. Germline V gene data show CDR1 as ENHRY and CDR2 as SYGVKD. CDR3 length: 16 residues. V was trimmed by 0 bases and J by 1 base, leaving 11 bases between them.

This clonotype was detected only a few times. The chain recombines TRBV12-3 or TRBV12-4 with TRBJ1-1; weak D call: TRBD1 (6 bases). The CDR3 has 14 amino acids. V was pared by 6 bases and J by 0 bases, with 11 bases between. CDR3 nucleotides: TGTGCCAGCAGGGTGACAGGACTGAACACTGAAGCTTTCTTT. Amino acid sequence: CASRVTGLNTEAFF.

The J gene is TRBJ2-7, the V gene TRBV12-3 or TRBV12-4; the match to TRBD1 covers 7 bases. The CDR3 covers 16 residues. Trimming took 6 bases from V and 0 from J; bases not matched to a gene: 11. As DNA, the CDR3 is TGTGCCAGCAGCCCCGACAGGGCCCCCCTCTCCTACGAGCAGTACTTC. Amino acid sequence: CASSPDRAPLSYEQYF.

This clonotype was seen more than once but under ten times. The chain combines TRBV9 with TRBJ2-7, with TRBD2 matching over 11 bases. The germline V gene encodes CDR1 SGDLS and CDR2 YYNGEE. The CDR3 loop spans 15 amino acids. Unmatched junction bases numbered 2, after V lost 0 bases and J lost 3 bases. CDR3 sequence: CASSVGLAGGYEQYF. The CDR3 DNA reads as TGTGCCAGCAGCGTAGGGCTAGCGGGAGGCTACGAGCAGTACTTC.

The V call is TRBV12-3 or TRBV12-4, the J call TRBJ1-5, with D possibly TRBD1 on 5 matching bases. This CDR3 has 17 amino acids. With 3 bases removed from V and 7 bases from J, the gap between germline ends came to 22 bases. This CDR3 is CASSFWGVQGRGQPQHF. CDR3 DNA sequence: TGTGCCAGCAGTTTTTGGGGTGTTCAGGGTCGGGGGCAGCCCCAGCATTTT.

The rearrangement links TRBV27 to TRBJ1-6; possibly TRBD1 for D (5 bases). Germline values: CDR1 MNHEY, CDR2 SMNVEV (reference sequence). Trimming removed 7 bases at V and 9 bases at J, with 19 bases between. This CDR3 has 15 residues. The CDR3, as DNA: TGTGCCAGCACCCCAGGGTCCGGGGTAGGTTCACCCCTCCACTTT. Translated, it gives CASTPGSGVGSPLHF.

The chain recombines TRBV7-8 with TRBJ2-2; no clear D gene. The CDR3 runs to 11 residues. The germline CDR1 and CDR2 sequences are SGHVS and FQNEAQ. V gave up 5 bases and J gave up 6 bases, with 4 bases separating them. CDR3 loop: CASSPPGELFF. Here the CDR3 DNA reads TGTGCCAGCAGCCCGCCCGGGGAGCTGTTTTTT.